The sequence of this TCR beta chain was determined in a study of blood T cell repertoires in COVID-19. Generated by immunoSEQ multiplex PCR, the TCRdb table keeps only in-frame clones and is missing some. The sample has about 260,000 clones; about nine tenths are singletons. V was clipped by 4 bases and J by 4 bases, with 19 bases between them. Germline V gene data show CDR1 as MDHEN and CDR2 as SYDVKM. The CDR3 contains 16 residues. The sequenced sample was peripheral blood. The source is a woman aged 25 to 39 with COVID-19, enrolled during active disease. The V call is TRBV28, the J call TRBJ1-2, with D maybe TRBD1 (6 bases). Here the CDR3 reads CASSSPLGTSGYGYTF. As DNA, the CDR3 is TGTGCCAGCAGTTCCCCTTTAGGGACATCGGGCTATGGCTACACCTTC.